These 16 T cell receptor beta chains share one sample of origin, sequenced in a study of T-cell reconstitution after alpha-beta-depleted transplantation in children. TCRbeta library preparation incorporated unique molecular identifiers. Via MiXCR, TCRdb re-called the PCR reads, giving one row per CDR3 protein. This sample has under 400,000 distinct CDR3 sequences, with around 20% found just once. The sample in question was PBMCs, mostly from graft donor cells, obtained 180 days after TCRalphabeta/CD19-depleted stem cell transplant. These receptor sequences come from a male patient younger than 18 who had a stem cell transplant for acute lymphoblastic leukemia, so the T cells may come from the graft donor.

V usage is TRBV7-6 and J usage is TRBJ1-3, with D unresolved. Trimming cost V 0 bases and J 2 bases, with 11 bases left between them. This CDR3 contains 16 residues. From germline, CDR1 is SGHVS and CDR2 FNYEAQ. The DNA for the CDR3 is TGTGCCAGCAGCTTAGCGCTGGTAGGCCCTGGAAACACCATATATTTT. Translated, it gives CASSLALVGPGNTIYF.

This clonotype rates as medium-sized. V is TRBV6-5 and J is TRBJ2-1; no firm D call. CDR3 size: 16 residues. V lost 4 bases, J lost 9 bases, and 22 bases lay in between. From germline, CDR1 is MNHEY and CDR2 SVGAGI. CDR3 nucleotides: TGTGCCAGCAGTTCCCCCAAGAGCCGAGCGATCCCTGAGCAGTTCTTC. It yields the protein CASSSPKSRAIPEQFF.

CDR3 sequence: CASSIGTGGYGYTF. The DNA for the CDR3 is TGCGCCAGCAGCATCGGGACAGGGGGTTATGGCTACACCTTC. This chain connects TRBV5-1 to TRBJ1-2; 11 bases fit TRBD1. Trimming at V came to 4 bases and at J to 5 bases, leaving 4 bases not matched to a gene. Germline lookup yields CDR1 SGHRS and CDR2 YFSETQ. This CDR3 contains 14 residues.

The chain is built from TRBV20-1 and TRBJ2-2; possibly TRBD2 for D (6 bases). V was shortened by 6 bases and J by 7 bases, with 12 bases between the two germline ends. Germline CDR1 and CDR2: DFQATT and SNEGSKA (reference sequence). The CDR3 is 12 residues long. CDR3 nucleotide sequence: TGCAGTGCAGGCGGGATAAACGGGGAGCTGTTTTTT. It translates to CSAGGINGELFF.

The V and J genes are TRBV9 and TRBJ1-1; tentative D call: TRBD1 (6 bases). Germline CDR1 is SGDLS and CDR2 is YYNGEE. The CDR3 has 14 amino acids. V was cut by 3 bases and J by 10 bases, with 19 bases left in between. CDR3 region: CASSGGGQGQGAFF. For the CDR3, the DNA is TGTGCCAGCAGCGGGGGAGGGCAGGGGCAAGGAGCTTTCTTT.

This clonotype showed up just a few times. The chain couples TRBV10-3 to TRBJ2-3; 7 nucleotides match TRBD2. The ends lost 2 bases at V and 0 bases at J; junction bases unmatched: 20. This CDR3 has 21 residues. Germline values: CDR1 ENHRY, CDR2 SYGVKD. The CDR3 reads CAISEPMTSRSLWSSTDTQYF. The CDR3 nucleotides read TGTGCCATCAGTGAGCCAATGACTAGCCGCTCCTTGTGGTCTAGCACAGATACGCAGTATTTT.

This clonotype was recorded a few times. CDR3 nucleotide sequence: TGTGCCAGCAGATCCCCGGGACAGGGTAACTATGGCTACACCTTC. This translates into CASRSPGQGNYGYTF. The genes are TRBV27 and TRBJ1-2, with TRBD1 identical over 9 bases. Germline CDR1 reads MNHEY; CDR2 reads SMNVEV (reference sequence). The CDR3 spans 15 residues. V shed 6 bases, J shed 1 base, and the junction held 6 bases outside the gene matches.

This clonotype was counted between two and nine times. The chain links TRBV7-9 to TRBJ2-4; 7 positions agree with TRBD2. The CDR3 sequence is 13 residues long. The trim removed 2 bases at V and 8 bases at J, leaving 3 bases unmatched. The V gene's germline CDR1 is SEHNR and CDR2 FQNEAQ (reference sequence). DNA for the CDR3: TGTGCCAGCAGCTTAAGACTAGCTGACATTCAGTACTTC. It yields the protein CASSLRLADIQYF. Full variable domain (remainder filled in from reference TRBV7-9 and TRBJ2-4): DTGVSQNPRHKITKRGQNVTFRCDPISEHNRLYWYRQTLGQGPEFLTYFQNEAQLEKSRLLSDRFSAERPKGSFSTLEIQRTEQGDSAMYLCASSLRLADIQYFGAGTRLSVL.

V is TRBV29-1 and J is TRBJ2-7; 11 nucleotides line up with TRBD1. Trimming cost V 7 bases and J 5 bases; bases outside gene matches: 7. This CDR3 has 13 amino acids. CDR1 is SQVTM and CDR2 is ANQGSEA in the germline V gene. The CDR3 is CSAKDRGLNEQYF. CDR3 DNA sequence: TGCAGCGCCAAGGACAGGGGGCTCAACGAGCAGTACTTC.

V and J are TRBV29-1 and TRBJ2-6; D not certain. Trimming removed 5 bases at V and 0 bases at J, with 5 bases between. CDR1 and CDR2 from the germline V gene are SQVTM and ANQGSEA. This CDR3 has 13 residues. The CDR3 nucleotides are TGCAGCGTTCGAAGCTCTGGGGCCAACGTCCTGACTTTC. It is translated as CSVRSSGANVLTF. The entire variable domain, with the rest obtained from reference TRBV29-1 and TRBJ2-6, is as follows: SAVISQKPSRDICQRGTSLTIQCQVDSQVTMMFWYRQQPGQSLTLIATANQGSEATYESGFVIDKFPISRPNLTFSTLTVSNMSPEDSSIYLCSVRSSGANVLTFGAGSRLTVL.

This clonotype was counted between two and nine times. J is TRBJ2-1 and V is TRBV7-2; 12 bases map to TRBD2. Per the germline V gene, CDR1 is SGHTA and CDR2 is FQGNSA. CDR3 length: 16 amino acids. J was trimmed by 8 bases and V by 4 bases; bases with no gene match: 9. CDR3: CASSSIFLAGGDEQFF. CDR3 DNA: TGTGCCAGCAGCTCTATCTTTCTAGCGGGAGGGGATGAGCAGTTCTTC.

V usage is TRBV5-1 and J usage is TRBJ2-7; 12 nucleotides align to TRBD1. This CDR3 is built from 17 residues. Germline V CDR1 and CDR2: SGHRS, YFSETQ. V gave up 1 base and J gave up 5 bases; unmatched junction bases: 10. CDR3 residues: CASSLRLPGQGAHEQYF. In nucleotides, the CDR3 is TGCGCCAGCAGCTTGCGGCTCCCGGGACAGGGGGCCCACGAGCAGTACTTC. Full variable domain (outside the CDR3, taken from reference TRBV5-1 and TRBJ2-7): KAGVTQTPRYLIKTRGQQVTLSCSPISGHRSVSWYQQTPGQGLQFLFEYFSETQRNKGNFPGRFSGRQFSNSRSEMNVSTLELGDSALYLCASSLRLPGQGAHEQYFGPGTRLTVT.

This clonotype was recorded a few times. The V gene is TRBV6-5, the J gene TRBJ2-1, with TRBD2 as a possible D gene (6 bases). There are 15 residues in the CDR3. The germline gives CDR1 MNHEY, CDR2 SVGAGI. With 2 bases removed from V and 2 bases from J, the gap between germline ends came to 10 bases. The CDR3 protein is CASSYAGKAYNEQFF. CDR3 nucleotides: TGTGCCAGCAGTTACGCGGGGAAGGCCTACAATGAGCAGTTCTTC.

This clonotype was counted a few times. The chain joins TRBV20-1 to TRBJ2-7; 8 nucleotides line up with TRBD2. After removal of 3 bases from V and 2 bases from J, the junction contained 36 bases not matched to a gene. Germline V gene lookup returns CDR1 DFQATT and CDR2 SNEGSKA (reference sequence). This CDR3 has 24 residues. CDR3 DNA sequence: TGCAGTGCTAGCGACCGGACTCATCATGGTGTAACATTGTGGGGACTAGACTCTGCCTACGAGCAGTACTTC. Translated: CSASDRTHHGVTLWGLDSAYEQYF.

The rearrangement links TRBV7-9 to TRBJ1-1; 9 nucleotides match TRBD1. J lost 3 bases, V lost 5 bases, and 10 bases had no gene match. This CDR3 has 16 residues. CDR1 and CDR2 (germline): SEHNR, FQNEAQ (reference sequence). This CDR3 is CASSPQGTGRHTEAFF. The DNA for the CDR3 is TGTGCCAGCAGCCCGCAAGGGACAGGGAGGCACACTGAAGCTTTCTTT.

This clonotype was recorded many times. The rearrangement uses TRBV12-3 or TRBV12-4 and TRBJ2-7; TRBD2 might be the D (5 bases). V gave up 5 bases and J gave up 1 base, with 9 bases separating them. There are 13 residues in the CDR3. The CDR3 reads CASSLTSSYEQYF. The CDR3 region has the DNA TGTGCCAGCAGTCTAACTAGTTCCTACGAGCAGTACTTC.